The 14 T cell receptor beta chains below come from one sample, sequenced in a study of T cells after yellow fever vaccination. MiXCR, applied by TCRdb to the 5' RACE reads, yields one record per CDR3 protein. This table has 310,000 or so distinct CDR3 sequences, approximately 7% appearing once. Source: PBMCs, taken approximately 47 days after the first yellow fever vaccination. These receptors came from a man between 18 and 35 years old who received the YFV17D yellow fever vaccine.

The rearrangement uses TRBV3-1 and TRBJ2-1, with 9 bases matching TRBD1. CDR3 size: 15 residues. The V gene end was trimmed by 1 base and the J gene end by 8 bases; junction bases not matched to a gene: 6. CDR1 and CDR2 (germline): LGHDT, YNNKEL (reference sequence). DNA for the CDR3: TGTGCCAGCAGCCAAGCCGGACAGGGGTTTGATGAGCAGTTCTTC. Encoded protein: CASSQAGQGFDEQFF.

This clonotype was picked up a small number of times. CDR3 nucleotides: TGCAGTGCTAGGCTGCGGAGCTCCTACGAGCAGTACTTC. Translation gives CSARLRSSYEQYF. The chain combines TRBV20-1 with TRBJ2-7; D is unresolved. The CDR3 is 13 amino acids. Trimming took 3 bases from V and 0 from J, leaving 9 bases between them. CDR1 and CDR2 from the germline V gene are DFQATT and SNEGSKA (reference sequence).

At least ten counts were recorded for this clonotype. V and J are TRBV4-3 and TRBJ2-5, with 7 bases fitting TRBD1. CDR3 length: 15 amino acids. Germline V gives CDR1 LGHNA, CDR2 YSLEER. V shed 1 base and J 5 bases; nucleotides not matched to a gene: 7. As DNA, the CDR3 is TGCGCCAGCAGCCAAGGGGACAGAGAAGGGGAGACCCAGTACTTC. Translating it yields CASSQGDREGETQYF.

The chain employs TRBV20-1 and TRBJ1-1; no reliable D call. This CDR3 has 15 amino acids. From germline, CDR1 is DFQATT and CDR2 SNEGSKA (reference sequence). CDR3 sequence (DNA): TGCAGCTGCTTCCCCGCTAATCCCACGAACACTGAAGCTTTCTTT. Residues: CSCFPANPTNTEAFF.

This clonotype was picked up many times. This chain connects TRBV11-1 to TRBJ2-1, with 15 bases aligning to TRBD2. This CDR3 region has 17 residues. CDR1 SGHAT and CDR2 FQDESV come from the germline V gene (reference sequence). V was pared by 6 bases and J by 1 base, with 4 bases of the junction left unmatched. The CDR3: CASRRTSGGVSYNEQFF. For the CDR3, the DNA is TGTGCCAGCAGGAGGACTAGCGGGGGGGTGTCCTACAATGAGCAGTTCTTC.

The chain has TRBV12-3 or TRBV12-4 and TRBJ2-1; the D gene is possibly TRBD2 (6 bases). V lost 3 bases, J lost 0 bases, and 12 bases lay in between. The CDR3 extends over 16 amino acids. The CDR3 DNA follows: TGTGCCAGCAGTTTTAGTGGGGGGTCCTCCTACAATGAGCAGTTCTTC. Protein: CASSFSGGSSYNEQFF.

This clonotype was observed many times. The rearrangement links TRBV7-9 to TRBJ1-2; D uncertain. The CDR3 loop spans 14 amino acids. Trimming left V 1 base short and J 11 bases short, with 17 bases between. Germline CDR1 reads SEHNR; CDR2 reads FQNEAQ (reference sequence). CDR3 residues: CASSLVSAEAYYTF. The CDR3 DNA is TGTGCCAGCAGCTTAGTCAGCGCCGAAGCATATTACACCTTC.

This clonotype was observed many times. The chain uses TRBV12-3 or TRBV12-4 and TRBJ2-1; unclear D gene. This CDR3 comprises 13 residues. Trimming removed 6 bases from V and 3 bases from J, with 9 bases in between. CDR3 sequence (DNA): TGTGCCAGCAGCTTTGGCAGCTACAATGAGCAGTTCTTC. Its protein product is CASSFGSYNEQFF.

The J gene is TRBJ1-2, the V gene TRBV29-1, with unresolved D. V was trimmed by 1 base and J by 3 bases, leaving 6 bases between them. There are 12 residues in the CDR3. The V gene's germline CDR1 is SQVTM and CDR2 ANQGSEA. The CDR3 DNA reads as TGCAGCGTTGAAGCGCAGGACTATGGCTACACCTTC. It codes for CSVEAQDYGYTF.

Ten or more counts support this clonotype. This chain links TRBV11-1 with TRBJ2-5; 9 bases match TRBD2. V was pared by 0 bases and J by 0 bases, with 5 bases of the junction left unmatched. This CDR3 is 17 amino acids long. In germline, CDR1 is SGHAT, CDR2 FQDESV (reference sequence). The CDR3 spells CASSLALAGPYQETQYF. The CDR3 DNA reads as TGTGCCAGCAGCTTAGCCCTAGCGGGGCCGTACCAAGAGACCCAGTACTTC.

The J gene is TRBJ2-4, the V gene TRBV19; 8 positions match TRBD1. Germline CDR1 LNHDA, CDR2 SQIVND (reference sequence). The CDR3 totals 17 residues. V lost 6 bases to trimming and J lost 0 bases; unmatched junction nucleotides: 10. The CDR3 reads CASSPRDRTLAKNIQYF. In nucleotides, the CDR3 is TGTGCCAGTAGCCCGAGGGACAGGACTCTAGCCAAAAACATTCAGTACTTC.

The rearrangement links TRBV3-1 to TRBJ1-3, with TRBD1 as a possible D gene (6 bases). There are 15 residues in the CDR3. Trimming shortened V by 4 bases and J by 4 bases, and 14 bases separated the two germline ends. The germline CDR1 and CDR2 sequences are LGHDT and YNNKEL (reference sequence). The CDR3 is CASSPPGGLGNTIYF. As DNA, the CDR3 is TGTGCCAGCAGCCCCCCCGGGGGGCTAGGAAACACCATATATTTT.

The chain links TRBV10-3 to TRBJ1-2, with D tentatively TRBD1 (6 bases). V lost 4 bases, J lost 0 bases, and 12 bases lay in between. The CDR3 has 15 residues. Germline CDR1 and CDR2: ENHRY and SYGVKD. This CDR3 reads CAISAGGLSNYGYTF. The CDR3 bases are TGTGCCATCAGTGCGGGGGGCCTTTCTAACTATGGCTACACCTTC.

This chain joins TRBV24-1 and TRBJ1-6; D is perhaps TRBD1 (5 bases). The length of the CDR3 is 14 residues. Germline V CDR1 and CDR2: KGHDR, SFDVKD. Deletions cut 4 bases from V and 4 bases from J, with 7 bases between. CDR3 in DNA: TGTGCCACCAGTGAGACAGCTTATAATTCACCCCTCCACTTT. It yields the protein CATSETAYNSPLHF.